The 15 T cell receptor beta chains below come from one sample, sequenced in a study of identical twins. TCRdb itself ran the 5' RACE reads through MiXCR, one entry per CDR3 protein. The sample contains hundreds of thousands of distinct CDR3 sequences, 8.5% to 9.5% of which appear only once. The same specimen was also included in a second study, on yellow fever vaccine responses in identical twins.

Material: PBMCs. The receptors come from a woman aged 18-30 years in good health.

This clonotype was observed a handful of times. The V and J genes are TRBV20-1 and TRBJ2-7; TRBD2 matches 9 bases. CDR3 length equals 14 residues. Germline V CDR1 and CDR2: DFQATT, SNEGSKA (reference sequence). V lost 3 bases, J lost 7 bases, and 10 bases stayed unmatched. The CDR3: CSASSVTTSGEQYF. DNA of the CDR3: TGCAGTGCTAGTTCCGTTACGACTAGCGGAGAGCAGTACTTC.

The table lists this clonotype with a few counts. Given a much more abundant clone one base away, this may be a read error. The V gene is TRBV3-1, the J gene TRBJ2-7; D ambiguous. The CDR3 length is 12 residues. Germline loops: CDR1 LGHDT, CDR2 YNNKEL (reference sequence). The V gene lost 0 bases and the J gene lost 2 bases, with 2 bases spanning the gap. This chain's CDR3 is CASSQEPYEQYF. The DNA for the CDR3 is TGTGCCAGCAGCCAAGAACCCTACGAGCAGTACTTC.

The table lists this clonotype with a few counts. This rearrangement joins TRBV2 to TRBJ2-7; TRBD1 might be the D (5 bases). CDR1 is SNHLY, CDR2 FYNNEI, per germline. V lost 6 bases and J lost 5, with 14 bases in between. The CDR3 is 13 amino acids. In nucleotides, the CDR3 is TGTGCCAGCAGAAGCAGGGCCGGAGACGAGCAGTACTTC. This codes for CASRSRAGDEQYF.

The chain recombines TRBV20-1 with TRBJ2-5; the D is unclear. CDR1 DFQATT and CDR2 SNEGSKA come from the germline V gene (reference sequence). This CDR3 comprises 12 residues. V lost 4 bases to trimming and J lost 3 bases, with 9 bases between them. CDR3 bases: TGCAGTGCTAAAGACTCGAAAGAGACCCAGTACTTC. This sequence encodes CSAKDSKETQYF.

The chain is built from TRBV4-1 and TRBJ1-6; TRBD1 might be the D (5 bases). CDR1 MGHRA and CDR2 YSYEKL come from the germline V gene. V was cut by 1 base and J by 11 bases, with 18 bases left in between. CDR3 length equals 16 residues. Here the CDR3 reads CASSQGVGTRDTPLHF. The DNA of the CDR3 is TGCGCCAGCAGCCAAGGTGTCGGGACGAGAGACACACCCCTCCACTTT.

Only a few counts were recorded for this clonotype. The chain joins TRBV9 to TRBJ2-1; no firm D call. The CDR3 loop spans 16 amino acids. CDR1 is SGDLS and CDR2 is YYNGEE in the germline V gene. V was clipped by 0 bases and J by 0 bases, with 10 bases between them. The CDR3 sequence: CASSVDAGGSYNEQFF. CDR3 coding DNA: TGTGCCAGCAGCGTAGATGCAGGCGGCTCCTACAATGAGCAGTTCTTC. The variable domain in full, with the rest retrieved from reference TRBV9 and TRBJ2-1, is DSGVTQTPKHLITATGQRVTLRCSPRSGDLSVYWYQQSLDQGLQFLIQYYNGEERAKGNILERFSAQQFPDLHSELNLSSLELGDSALYFCASSVDAGGSYNEQFFGPGTRLTVL.

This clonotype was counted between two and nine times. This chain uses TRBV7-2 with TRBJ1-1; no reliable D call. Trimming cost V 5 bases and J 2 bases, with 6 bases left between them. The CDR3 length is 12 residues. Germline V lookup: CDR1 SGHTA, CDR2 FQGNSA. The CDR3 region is CASSPDNTEAFF. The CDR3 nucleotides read TGTGCCAGCAGCCCGGACAACACTGAAGCTTTCTTT.

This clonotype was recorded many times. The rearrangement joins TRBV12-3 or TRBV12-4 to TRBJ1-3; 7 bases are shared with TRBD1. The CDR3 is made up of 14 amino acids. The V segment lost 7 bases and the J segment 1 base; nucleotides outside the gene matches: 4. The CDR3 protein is CASTLQGSGNTIYF. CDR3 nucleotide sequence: TGTGCCAGCACTCTACAGGGGTCTGGAAACACCATATATTTT.

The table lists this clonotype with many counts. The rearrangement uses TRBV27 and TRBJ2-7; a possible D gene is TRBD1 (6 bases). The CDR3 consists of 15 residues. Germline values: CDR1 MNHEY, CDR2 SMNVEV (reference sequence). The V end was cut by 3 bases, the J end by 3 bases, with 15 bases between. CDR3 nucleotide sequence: TGTGCCAGCAGTTTTGGGCAGGGGAAGGTCTACGAGCAGTACTTC. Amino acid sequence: CASSFGQGKVYEQYF.

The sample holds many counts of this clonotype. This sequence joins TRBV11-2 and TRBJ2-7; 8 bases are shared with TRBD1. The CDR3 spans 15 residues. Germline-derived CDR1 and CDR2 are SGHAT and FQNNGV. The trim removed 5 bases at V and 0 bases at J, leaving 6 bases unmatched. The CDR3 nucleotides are TGTGCCAGCAGCACGTACAGGGGGACCTCCTACGAGCAGTACTTC. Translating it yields CASSTYRGTSYEQYF. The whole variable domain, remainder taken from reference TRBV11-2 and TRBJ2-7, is EAGVAQSPRYKIIEKRQSVAFWCNPISGHATLYWYQQILGQGPKLLIQFQNNGVVDDSQLPKDRFSAERLKGVDSTLKIQPAKLEDSAVYLCASSTYRGTSYEQYFGPGTRLTVT.

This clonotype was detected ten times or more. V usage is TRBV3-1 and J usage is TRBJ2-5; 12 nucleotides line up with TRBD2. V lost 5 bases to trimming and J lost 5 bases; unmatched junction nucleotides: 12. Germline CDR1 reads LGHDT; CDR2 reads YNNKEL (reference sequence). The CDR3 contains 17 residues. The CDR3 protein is CASSSPTSGRVPETQYF. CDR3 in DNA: TGTGCCAGCAGCTCACCGACTAGCGGGAGAGTCCCGGAGACCCAGTACTTC.

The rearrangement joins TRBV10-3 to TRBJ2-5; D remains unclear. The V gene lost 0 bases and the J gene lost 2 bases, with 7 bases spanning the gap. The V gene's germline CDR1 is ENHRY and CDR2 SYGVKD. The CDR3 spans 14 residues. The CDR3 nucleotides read TGTGCCATCAGTGAGTCAGTCCAGCAAGAGACCCAGTACTTC. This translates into CAISESVQQETQYF.

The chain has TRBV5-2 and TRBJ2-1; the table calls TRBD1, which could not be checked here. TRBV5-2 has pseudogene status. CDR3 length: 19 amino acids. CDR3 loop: CAISLKLAKWDRGYNEQFF. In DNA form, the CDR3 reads TGTGCCATCAGTTTAAAGCTTGCGAAATGGGACAGGGGTTACAATGAGCAGTTCTTC.

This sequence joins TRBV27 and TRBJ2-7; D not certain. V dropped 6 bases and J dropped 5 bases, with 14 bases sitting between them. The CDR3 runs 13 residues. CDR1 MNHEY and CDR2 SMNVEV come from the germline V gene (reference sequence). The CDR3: CASSLTAVDEQYF. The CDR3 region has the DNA TGTGCCAGCAGCCTAACGGCGGTTGACGAGCAGTACTTC.

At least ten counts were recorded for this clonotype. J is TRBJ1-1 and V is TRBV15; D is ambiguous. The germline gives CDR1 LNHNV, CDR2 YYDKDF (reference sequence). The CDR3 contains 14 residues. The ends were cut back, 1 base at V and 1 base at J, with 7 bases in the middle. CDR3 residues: CATSRGLGNTEAFF. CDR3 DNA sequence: TGTGCCACCAGCAGAGGCCTAGGGAACACTGAAGCTTTCTTT.